The text below deals with one T cell receptor (beta chain). Germline V CDR1 and CDR2: SGHTA, FQGNSA. V shed 5 bases and J 12 bases; nucleotides not matched to a gene: 18. CDR3 length equals 17 residues. The entry originates in a study of blood T cell repertoires in COVID-19. Study in general: Some COVID-19 samples were acute and others convalescent; all came from the United States, Italy and Spain.

Original handling: Researchers report that nucleated cell counts were estimated from reference gene primer amplification. Using immunoSEQ multiplex PCR, the repertoire was profiled, and TCRdb retains in-frame clones only, with some absent. The DNA gave D and trimming, while V, J and clone size come from that table. This sample has roughly 67,000 clones, with roughly 84% found just once. The TCR was taken from a man aged 45 to 65 with acute or convalescent COVID-19. Sequencing used peripheral blood. The chain employs TRBV7-2 and TRBJ2-3; TRBD2 agrees at 12 bases. Here the CDR3 DNA reads TGTGCCAGCAGCCCCCTGTGGACTAGCGGGGATTACCACACCCAGTATTTT. Translating it yields CASSPLWTSGDYHTQYF.